These 17 T cell receptor beta chains share one sample of origin, sequenced in a study of CD8 T cells in ankylosing spondylitis. Study outcomes and limitations: Among TCR beta sequences, a motif of several highly homologous variants appeared characteristic of ankylosing spondylitis blood.

No antigen has been identified for these receptors. One entry per CDR3 protein results from TCRdb running MiXCR on the 5' RACE reads. The table shows 200,000 to 250,000 distinct CDR3 sequences, with approximately 16% occurring only once. The sequencing input was blood, either unsorted or a sorted T cell fraction (not recorded which). The receptors shown here come from a male donor with ankylosing spondylitis.

This clonotype was found a few times. J is TRBJ1-5 and V is TRBV28; 7 bases agree with TRBD1. V trimming: 8 bases; J trimming: 3 bases; junction bases outside the gene matches: 7. CDR1 is MDHEN, CDR2 SYDVKM, per germline. CDR3 size: 14 residues. As DNA, the CDR3 is TGTGCCAGCGGACGGGACAGCCCCAATCAGCCCCAGCATTTT. Protein: CASGRDSPNQPQHF.

This clonotype was seen a handful of times. The chain combines TRBV14 with TRBJ2-3; D gene uncertain. The ends were cut back, 4 bases at V and 5 bases at J, with 22 bases in the middle. In germline, CDR1 is SGHDN, CDR2 FVKESK. The CDR3 covers 17 residues. Here the CDR3 DNA reads TGTGCCAGCAGCCCCTCCCTGGGGTATCCGGAGAAAGATACGCAGTATTTT. Translating gives CASSPSLGYPEKDTQYF. The full variable domain, its missing parts supplied by reference TRBV14 and TRBJ2-3, is EAGVTQFPSHSVIEKGQTVTLRCDPISGHDNLYWYRRVMGKEIKFLLHFVKESKQDESGMPNNRFLAERTGGTYSTLKVQPAELEDSGVYFCASSPSLGYPEKDTQYFGPGTRLTVL.

The chain is built from TRBV9 and TRBJ2-5; TRBD2 is a possible D gene (7 bases). Trimming shortened V by 0 bases and J by 4 bases, and 13 bases separated the two germline ends. This CDR3 is built from 15 residues. Germline V lookup: CDR1 SGDLS, CDR2 YYNGEE. The CDR3 spells CASSVEGGGGETQYF. Written as DNA, the CDR3 is TGTGCCAGCAGCGTAGAGGGGGGGGGCGGAGAGACCCAGTACTTC.

CDR3 DNA sequence: TGCGCCAGCAGCCACGGGACAGGGTTGGACACTGAAGCTTTCTTT. It encodes CASSHGTGLDTEAFF. The rearrangement links TRBV4-1 to TRBJ1-1; 9 bases map to TRBD1. J lost 3 bases, V lost 3 bases, and 5 bases had no gene match. Germline CDR1 MGHRA, CDR2 YSYEKL. The CDR3 is 15 amino acids.

This chain uses TRBV28 with TRBJ2-2; tentatively, D is TRBD1 (5 bases). CDR1 and CDR2 (germline): MDHEN, SYDVKM. V lost 3 bases, J lost 5 bases, and 13 bases lay in between. The CDR3 sequence is 15 residues long. The CDR3 region is CASSLLQGRTGELFF. CDR3 DNA: TGTGCCAGCAGTTTGTTGCAGGGAAGGACCGGGGAGCTGTTTTTT.

The table lists this clonotype with many counts. V gene TRBV12-3 or TRBV12-4 combines with J gene TRBJ2-2; a weak D match, TRBD2 (5 bases). V dropped 6 bases and J dropped 5 bases, with 10 bases sitting between them. The CDR3 spans 13 residues. CDR3: CASSPTGTGELFF. The CDR3 bases are TGTGCCAGCAGCCCCACGGGGACCGGGGAGCTGTTTTTT.

The CDR3 DNA follows: TGTGCCAGCAGCGGGACGGGGGACGGGGAGCTGTTTTTT. Amino acids: CASSGTGDGELFF. V gene TRBV12-3 or TRBV12-4 combines with J gene TRBJ2-2, with D possibly TRBD2 on 6 matching bases. The ends were cut back, 6 bases at V and 7 bases at J, with 12 bases in the middle. The CDR3 runs 13 residues.

J is TRBJ2-3 and V is TRBV29-1; 7 nucleotides line up with TRBD2. V lost 3 bases, J lost 6 bases, and 15 bases stayed unmatched. The CDR3 is 16 amino acids. The germline V gene encodes CDR1 SQVTM and CDR2 ANQGSEA. Written as DNA, the CDR3 is TGCAGCGTTGATTACGTACTAGCGCAGAGTTGGGATACGCAGTATTTT. Protein product: CSVDYVLAQSWDTQYF.

This clonotype came up once. This chain uses TRBV7-2 with TRBJ2-7; 8 positions agree with TRBD2. This CDR3 spans 17 amino acids. CDR1 SGHTA and CDR2 FQGNSA come from the germline V gene. V gave up 7 bases and J gave up 4 bases; unmatched junction bases: 18. CDR3: CASTQTPYRTSSYEQYF. The CDR3 nucleotides read TGTGCCAGCACCCAAACCCCCTACCGGACTAGCAGTTACGAGCAGTACTTC. Full variable domain (rest looked up from reference TRBV7-2 and TRBJ2-7): GAGVSQSPSNKVTEKGKDVELRCDPISGHTALYWYRQSLGQGLEFLIYFQGNSAPDKSGLPSDRFSAERTGGSVSTLTIQRTQQEDSAVYLCASTQTPYRTSSYEQYFGPGTRLTVT.

The chain combines TRBV20-1 with TRBJ2-3; the D call may be TRBD1 or TRBD2 (5 bases each). CDR1 is DFQATT and CDR2 is SNEGSKA in the germline V gene (reference sequence). V lost 2 bases, J lost 1 base, and 19 bases lay in between. This CDR3 has 17 amino acids. The CDR3 spells CSARLVRGETRTDTQYF. The DNA of the CDR3 is TGCAGTGCTAGACTGGTGAGGGGCGAGACACGCACAGATACGCAGTATTTT.

This clonotype was picked up many times. The J gene is TRBJ2-1, the V gene TRBV7-6, with 9 bases matching TRBD2. In germline, CDR1 is SGHVS, CDR2 FNYEAQ. J lost 4 bases, V lost 6 bases, and 10 bases had no gene match. The CDR3 has 16 amino acids. CDR3: CASSPEGAGGYNEQFF. Written as DNA, the CDR3 is TGTGCCAGCAGTCCCGAAGGCGCGGGGGGGTACAATGAGCAGTTCTTC.

This clonotype has only a few counts. The V call is TRBV7-8, the J call TRBJ2-5; D possibly corresponds to TRBD2 (6 bases). This CDR3 contains 17 residues. The V and J ends lost 0 bases and 5 bases respectively, with 19 bases between them. Germline V CDR1 and CDR2: SGHVS, FQNEAQ. This chain's CDR3 is CASSLARVRGNGETQYF. The CDR3 DNA is TGTGCCAGCAGCTTAGCGAGGGTGCGGGGCAACGGGGAGACCCAGTACTTC. Drawing the rest from reference TRBV7-8 and TRBJ2-5, the complete variable domain is GAGVSQSPRYKVAKRGQDVALRCDPISGHVSLFWYQQALGQGPEFLTYFQNEAQLDKSGLPSDRFFAERPEGSVSTLKIQRTQQEDSAVYLCASSLARVRGNGETQYFGPGTRLLVL.

V usage is TRBV27 and J usage is TRBJ2-1, with TRBD1 identical over 7 bases. CDR3 size: 16 residues. Germline CDR1 MNHEY, CDR2 SMNVEV (reference sequence). The ends lost 6 bases at V and 6 bases at J; junction bases unmatched: 14. The CDR3 loop is CASSSKTGPLPNEQFF. CDR3 DNA sequence: TGTGCCAGCAGCTCCAAGACAGGGCCCCTCCCCAATGAGCAGTTCTTC.

This clonotype was seen more than once but under ten times. The rearrangement joins TRBV4-1 to TRBJ2-3; possibly TRBD1 or TRBD2 for D (5 bases each). The germline V and J ends were trimmed by 4 bases and 0 bases, with 8 bases remaining between them. This CDR3 spans 14 amino acids. CDR1 and CDR2 from the germline V gene are MGHRA and YSYEKL. The CDR3 DNA is TGCGCCAGCAGCCTCAGGGACAGCACAGATACGCAGTATTTT. Translating it yields CASSLRDSTDTQYF.

This chain uses TRBV27 with TRBJ2-1, with D maybe TRBD2 (5 bases). Germline values: CDR1 MNHEY, CDR2 SMNVEV (reference sequence). The CDR3 runs 17 residues. Trimming removed 6 bases from V and 0 bases from J, with 18 bases in between. The CDR3 region has the DNA TGTGCCAGCAGCCTCGACGGAGCGGTGAGCTCCTACAATGAGCAGTTCTTC. As protein: CASSLDGAVSSYNEQFF.

This clonotype was counted a few times. The rearrangement links TRBV12-3 or TRBV12-4 to TRBJ2-5; 7 positions agree with TRBD1. The CDR3 totals 12 residues. J was trimmed by 3 bases and V by 6 bases; bases with no gene match: 1. This CDR3 reads CASSGQEETQYF. The CDR3 nucleotides read TGTGCCAGCAGCGGACAGGAAGAGACCCAGTACTTC.

CDR3 loop: CASSYGTGGGEQYF. CDR3 nucleotide sequence: TGTGCCAGCAGTTACGGGACAGGGGGTGGCGAGCAGTACTTC. This rearrangement joins TRBV6-5 to TRBJ2-7; the match to TRBD1 covers 11 bases. CDR1 is MNHEY, CDR2 SVGAGI, per germline. There are 14 residues in the CDR3. V was clipped by 2 bases and J by 6 bases; unmatched bases: 3.